These T cell receptor beta chains were read from a single sample in a study of molecular identifiers for immune sequencing clone quantification. Using its own MiXCR run on the PCR reads, TCRdb lists one record per CDR3 protein. The profile shows about half a million distinct CDR3 sequences, around 21% of them singletons. Sequenced input: naive CD8+ T cells from blood, with Jurkat cell RNA spiked in. These TCRs come from a human donor in good health. Some libraries in this study had Jurkat cell RNA spiked in. The CDR3 runs from the conserved cysteine through the conserved F or W. The order of the fields is V gene, D gene, J gene, clone size, CDR3 protein, CDR3 DNA. A D gene is named only where the DNA matches it firmly. Expanded clones get a size class; other rows say once, few or many, or leave the size out.

v_gene: TRBV4-1; d_gene: .; j_gene: TRBJ1-1; abundance: many; CDR3aa: CASSQEPVSEAFF; CDR3nt: TGCGCCAGCAGCCAAGAACCGGTTTCTGAAGCTTTCTTT
v_gene: TRBV11-1; d_gene: .; j_gene: TRBJ1-1; abundance: .; CDR3aa: CASGLSSREVGTEAFF; CDR3nt: TGTGCCAGCGGACTATCTTCCAGGGAAGTGGGCACTGAAGCTTTCTTT
v_gene: TRBV6-1; d_gene: .; j_gene: TRBJ1-2; abundance: .; CDR3aa: CASTDRMENYGYTF; CDR3nt: TGTGCCAGCACAGACAGGATGGAAAACTATGGCTACACCTTC
v_gene: TRBV20-1; d_gene: .; j_gene: TRBJ1-6; abundance: few; CDR3aa: CSAREQGSPLHF; CDR3nt: TGCAGTGCTAGAGAGCAGGGATCACCCCTCCACTTT
v_gene: TRBV27; d_gene: TRBD1; j_gene: TRBJ1-6; abundance: .; CDR3aa: CASSGQGARDSPLHF; CDR3nt: TGTGCCAGCAGTGGACAGGGGGCTCGGGATTCACCCCTCCACTTT
v_gene: TRBV7-9; d_gene: TRBD2; j_gene: TRBJ2-3; abundance: few; CDR3aa: CASSPPSGVYTDTQYF; CDR3nt: TGTGCCAGCAGCCCCCCTAGCGGGGTGTACACAGATACGCAGTATTTT
v_gene: TRBV29-1; d_gene: .; j_gene: TRBJ2-5; abundance: few; CDR3aa: CSGRQETQYF; CDR3nt: TGCAGCGGGAGACAAGAGACCCAGTACTTC
v_gene: TRBV5-1; d_gene: .; j_gene: TRBJ2-7; abundance: few; CDR3aa: CASSLYSGQDEQYF; CDR3nt: TGCGCCAGCAGCTTGTATAGTGGGCAGGACGAGCAGTACTTC
v_gene: TRBV4-3; d_gene: .; j_gene: TRBJ2-3; abundance: few; CDR3aa: CASSQDRLAPGGDTQYF; CDR3nt: TGCGCCAGCAGCCAAGATCGGCTAGCGCCAGGGGGAGATACGCAGTATTTT
v_gene: TRBV2; d_gene: .; j_gene: TRBJ1-1; abundance: few; CDR3aa: CASKLFSLGTTEAFF; CDR3nt: TGTGCCAGCAAACTTTTCTCCTTGGGCACTACTGAAGCTTTCTTT
v_gene: TRBV4-1; d_gene: TRBD1; j_gene: TRBJ2-3; abundance: many; CDR3aa: CASSQGQGLDTQYF; CDR3nt: TGCGCCAGCAGCCAAGGACAGGGTTTAGATACGCAGTATTTT
v_gene: TRBV2; d_gene: TRBD2; j_gene: TRBJ2-1; abundance: .; CDR3aa: CASSESIAGGRWGQFF; CDR3nt: TGTGCCAGCAGTGAATCTATAGCGGGGGGCCGCTGGGGGCAGTTCTTC
v_gene: TRBV6-6; d_gene: .; j_gene: TRBJ2-3; abundance: many; CDR3aa: CASSPPRGTDTQYF; CDR3nt: TGTGCCAGCAGTCCTCCCCGGGGCACAGATACGCAGTATTTT
v_gene: TRBV20-1; d_gene: .; j_gene: TRBJ2-1; abundance: .; CDR3aa: CSAGILPMEQFF; CDR3nt: TGCAGTGCTGGAATACTGCCGATGGAGCAGTTCTTC
v_gene: TRBV5-1; d_gene: TRBD1; j_gene: TRBJ2-7; abundance: .; CDR3aa: CASGLAGGGYEQYF; CDR3nt: TGCGCCAGCGGCTTGGCAGGGGGCGGCTACGAGCAGTACTTC
v_gene: TRBV20-1; d_gene: TRBD2; j_gene: TRBJ2-7; abundance: .; CDR3aa: CSAKGASGSYEQYF; CDR3nt: TGCAGTGCCAAGGGCGCTAGCGGGTCCTACGAGCAGTACTTC
v_gene: TRBV6-5; d_gene: TRBD1; j_gene: TRBJ1-1; abundance: many; CDR3aa: CASRIGQGDTEAFF; CDR3nt: TGTGCCAGCAGGATTGGACAGGGGGACACTGAAGCTTTCTTT
v_gene: TRBV28; d_gene: .; j_gene: TRBJ2-5; abundance: .; CDR3aa: CASSFLKTQYF; CDR3nt: TGTGCCAGCAGTTTTTTGAAGACCCAGTACTTC
v_gene: TRBV7-9; d_gene: .; j_gene: TRBJ2-7; abundance: many; CDR3aa: CASSYDVGAAYEQYF; CDR3nt: TGTGCCAGCAGCTATGATGTTGGGGCCGCGTACGAGCAGTACTTC
v_gene: TRBV12-3/TRBV12-4; d_gene: .; j_gene: TRBJ1-2; abundance: few; CDR3aa: CASSLEGVLYGYTF; CDR3nt: TGTGCCAGCAGTTTGGAGGGGGTCCTATATGGCTACACCTTC
v_gene: TRBV20-1; d_gene: .; j_gene: TRBJ2-1; abundance: .; CDR3aa: CSARDAGQLFVMSYNEQFF; CDR3nt: TGCAGTGCTAGAGACGCGGGACAGCTCTTCGTTATGTCCTACAATGAGCAGTTCTTC
v_gene: TRBV12-3/TRBV12-4; d_gene: .; j_gene: TRBJ2-1; abundance: .; CDR3aa: CASSLVARGEQLF; CDR3nt: TGTGCCAGCAGCTTAGTTGCAAGGGGTGAGCAGCTCTTC
v_gene: TRBV6-6; d_gene: TRBD1; j_gene: TRBJ2-1; abundance: .; CDR3aa: CASSYSGTGEGEQFF; CDR3nt: TGTGCCAGCAGTTACTCCGGGACAGGGGAGGGTGAGCAGTTCTTC
v_gene: TRBV20-1; d_gene: .; j_gene: TRBJ2-3; abundance: many; CDR3aa: CSARDLTANPNTQYF; CDR3nt: TGCAGTGCTAGAGATCTGACGGCCAACCCTAATACGCAGTATTTT
v_gene: TRBV4-3; d_gene: .; j_gene: TRBJ1-5; abundance: .; CDR3aa: CASSQDSGMGNQPQHF; CDR3nt: TGCGCCAGCAGCCAAGATTCGGGGATGGGCAATCAGCCCCAGCATTTT